The present entry profiles one T cell receptor (beta chain) with its context. Germline loops: CDR1 MNHEY, CDR2 SVGAGI. V was pared by 7 bases and J by 1 base, with 3 bases of the junction left unmatched. The CDR3 has 14 amino acids. Profiling relied on immunoSEQ multiplex PCR, and the TCRdb table lists in-frame clones only, not all of them. This sample has some 260,000 clones, with 70% to 90% found just once. These data are taken from a study of blood T cell repertoires in COVID-19. Across the whole study: There were acute and convalescent COVID-19 samples, and they came from the United States, Italy and Spain.

The clonotype comes from a human donor in a cohort sampled during active COVID-19. The V gene is TRBV6-5, the J gene TRBJ2-3; 9 positions match TRBD1. What was sequenced was peripheral blood. The CDR3 coding sequence is TGTGCCAGCATCCGGGACAGGGGCACAGATACGCAGTATTTT. Translation: CASIRDRGTDTQYF.